This T cell receptor (beta chain) was sequenced in a study of PD-L1 blockade in urothelial cancer. Libraries were prepared by immunoSEQ multiplex PCR; TCRdb keeps only in-frame clonotypes and omits some of them. Here the sample spans tens of thousands of clones, approximately 84% being singletons. In germline, CDR1 is LGHNA, CDR2 YSLEER. This CDR3 region has 16 residues. The V gene end was trimmed by 0 bases and the J gene end by 10 bases; junction bases not matched to a gene: 8. Time point indicated: pretreatment peripheral blood. Specimen: PBMCs, collected around atezolizumab (anti-PD-L1) treatment. This receptor was taken from a man aged 55-75 years with urothelial cancer. The chain joins TRBV4-3 to TRBJ2-1; TRBD2 agrees at 11 bases. Written as DNA, the CDR3 is TGCGCCAGCAGCCAAGATATACTAGCGGGGGCCAGAGAGCAGTTCTTC. This encodes CASSQDILAGAREQFF.